The sequence of this T cell receptor beta chain was determined in a study of cytomegalovirus exposure and HLA in healthy donors. For the study at large: Previous work identified roughly 120 million unique TCR beta sequences from roughly 180 million T cells.

Study findings and constraints: The authors reported that TCR beta sequences could predict HLA-A and HLA-B alleles. These predictions were accurate for most subjects in the first cohort.

Details on this clone: Its matching antigen is unknown.

CDR1 is MNHEY and CDR2 is SMNVEV in the germline V gene (reference sequence). The CDR3 covers 13 residues. The trim removed 6 bases at V and 12 bases at J, leaving 6 bases unmatched. Use of 60 Vbeta and 13 Jbeta primers characterized the PCR. The protocol was immunoSEQ multiplex PCR, while the TCRdb copy is restricted to in-frame clones and leaves out a portion. This sample has some 210,000 clones, with around four fifths found just once. Specimen: PBMCs. The chain carries TRBV27 and TRBJ1-4; 11 bases are shared with TRBD1. This receptor was identified in a male donor in good health and CMV-seronegative. CDR3: CASSRDRGSELFF. As DNA, the CDR3 is TGTGCCAGCAGCCGGGACAGGGGGTCCGAACTGTTTTTT.